This T cell receptor beta chain was captured in a study of control samples from healthy donors and cancer patients. V shed 0 bases, J shed 0 bases, and the junction held 6 bases outside the gene matches. Germline assignment: CDR1 SGDLS and CDR2 YYNGEE. The CDR3 is 16 amino acids. The protocol was immunoSEQ multiplex PCR, while the TCRdb copy is restricted to in-frame clones and leaves out a portion. The table records about 58,000 clones, approximately 87% of them present only once. The chain links TRBV9 to TRBJ2-7; TRBD2 matches at 7 bases. The TCR comes from a woman in her fifties or sixties with lung cancer. Material: PBMCs. The CDR3 nucleotides read TGTGCCAGCAGCGTAGCTGGGGGGGGGAGCTCCTACGAGCAGTACTTC. Amino acids: CASSVAGGGSSYEQYF.